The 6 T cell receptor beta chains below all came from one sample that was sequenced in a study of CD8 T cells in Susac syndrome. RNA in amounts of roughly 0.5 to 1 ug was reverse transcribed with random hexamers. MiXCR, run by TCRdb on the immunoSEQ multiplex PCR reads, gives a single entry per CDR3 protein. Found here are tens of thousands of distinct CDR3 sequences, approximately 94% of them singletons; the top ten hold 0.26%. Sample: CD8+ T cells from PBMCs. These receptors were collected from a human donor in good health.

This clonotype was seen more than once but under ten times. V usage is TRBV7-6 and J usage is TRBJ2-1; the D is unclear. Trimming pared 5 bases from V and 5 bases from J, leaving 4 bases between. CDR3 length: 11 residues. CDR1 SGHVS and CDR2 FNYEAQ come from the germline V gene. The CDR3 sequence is CASSRDNEQFF. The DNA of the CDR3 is TGTGCCAGCAGCCGAGACAATGAGCAGTTCTTC. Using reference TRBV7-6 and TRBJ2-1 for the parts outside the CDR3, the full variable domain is GAGVSQSPRYKVTKRGQDVALRCDPISGHVSLYWYRQALGQGPEFLTYFNYEAQQDKSGLPNDRFSAERPEGSISTLTIQRTEQRDSAMYRCASSRDNEQFFGPGTRLTVL.

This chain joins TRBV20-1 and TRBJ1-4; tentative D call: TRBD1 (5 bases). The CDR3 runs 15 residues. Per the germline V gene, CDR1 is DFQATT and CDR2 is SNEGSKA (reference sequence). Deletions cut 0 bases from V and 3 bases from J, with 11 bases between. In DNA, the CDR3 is TGCAGTGCTAGAGAACAACAGGAAGCTAATGAAAAACTGTTTTTT. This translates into CSAREQQEANEKLFF.

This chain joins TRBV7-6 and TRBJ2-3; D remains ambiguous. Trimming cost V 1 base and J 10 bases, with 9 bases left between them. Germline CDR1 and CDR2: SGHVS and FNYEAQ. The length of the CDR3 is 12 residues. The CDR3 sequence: CASSLGVNPQYF. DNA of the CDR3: TGTGCCAGCAGCTTAGGAGTTAATCCGCAGTATTTT.

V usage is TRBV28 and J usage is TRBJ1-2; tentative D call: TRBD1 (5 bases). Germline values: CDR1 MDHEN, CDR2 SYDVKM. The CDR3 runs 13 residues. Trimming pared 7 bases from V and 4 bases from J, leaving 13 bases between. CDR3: CASTKTDFYGYTF. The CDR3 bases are TGTGCCAGCACCAAGACAGATTTCTATGGCTACACCTTC.

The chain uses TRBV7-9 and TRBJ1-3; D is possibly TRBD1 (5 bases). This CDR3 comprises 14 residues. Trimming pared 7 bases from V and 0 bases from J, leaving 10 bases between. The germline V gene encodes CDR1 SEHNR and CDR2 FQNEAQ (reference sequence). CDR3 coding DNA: TGTGCCAGCAAATCAGGGTACTCTGGAAACACCATATATTTT. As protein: CASKSGYSGNTIYF. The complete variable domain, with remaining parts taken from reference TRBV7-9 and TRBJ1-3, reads DTGVSQNPRHKITKRGQNVTFRCDPISEHNRLYWYRQTLGQGPEFLTYFQNEAQLEKSRLLSDRFSAERPKGSFSTLEIQRTEQGDSAMYLCASKSGYSGNTIYFGEGSWLTVV.

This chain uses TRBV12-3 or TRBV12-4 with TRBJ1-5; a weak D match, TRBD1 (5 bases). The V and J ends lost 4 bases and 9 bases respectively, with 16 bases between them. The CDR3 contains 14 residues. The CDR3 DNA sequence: TGTGCCAGCAGTTCATCAGCGCCTGGGGGGCCCCAGCATTTT. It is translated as CASSSSAPGGPQHF.